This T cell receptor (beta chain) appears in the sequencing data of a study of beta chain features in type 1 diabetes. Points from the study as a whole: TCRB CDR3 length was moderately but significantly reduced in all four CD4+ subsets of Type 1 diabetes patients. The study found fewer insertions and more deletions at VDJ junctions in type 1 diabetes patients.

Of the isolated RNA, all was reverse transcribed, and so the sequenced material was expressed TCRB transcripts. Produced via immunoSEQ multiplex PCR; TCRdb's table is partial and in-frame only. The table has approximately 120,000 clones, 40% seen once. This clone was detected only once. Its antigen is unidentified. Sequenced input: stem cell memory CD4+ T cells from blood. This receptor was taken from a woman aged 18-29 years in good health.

CDR3 in amino acids: CASSGRWEFGYTF. In DNA, the CDR3 is TGTGCCAGCAGTGGGCGGTGGGAGTTTGGCTACACCTTC. The chain combines TRBV25-1 with TRBJ1-2; D is uncertain. The CDR3 is 13 amino acids. The germline V gene encodes CDR1 MGHDK and CDR2 SYGVNS. Trimming took 4 bases from V and 7 from J, leaving 13 bases between them.